Sequencing of this TCR beta chain was carried out in a study of cytomegalovirus exposure and HLA in healthy donors. Notes on the study in general: A later analysis found first-cohort TCR clusters tended to co-occur in the 100 to 150 validation repertoires. Despite most TCR sequences being rare, some public TCRs occurred in many donors. Specificity for CMV antigens was confirmed in vitro for a few of the CMV-associated chains.

After removal of 6 bases from V and 2 bases from J, the junction contained 9 bases not matched to a gene. The germline CDR1 and CDR2 sequences are MNHEY and SVGAGI. CDR3 length: 15 amino acids. Using immunoSEQ multiplex PCR, the repertoire was profiled, and TCRdb retains in-frame clones only, with some absent. This table holds 130,000 to 150,000 clones, approximately 88% found once. The donors belonged to the roughly 120-subject validation cohort, separate from the approximately 700-subject first cohort. For this clone: Its target is unknown.

Sequences were obtained from PBMCs. The genes are TRBV6-5 and TRBJ2-7, with 8 nucleotides matching TRBD1. The sequence came from a man aged 18 to 35 in good health and CMV-seropositive. The CDR3 coding sequence is TGTGCCAGCAGAAACCCCGGGACAGGCACCTACGAGCAGTACTTC. Translation: CASRNPGTGTYEQYF.